This T cell receptor (beta chain) originates from a study of T cells in Graves' hyperthyroidism and ophthalmopathy (dated by TCRdb to the late 2010s). Regarding the study in general: Peripheral blood was sampled at the time of initial diagnosis, prior to any treatment. To identify distinguishing TCR V-J signatures, a discovery cohort of about 100 patients was used, comprising some 45 with Graves' ophthalmopathy and 57 with stable Graves' hyperthyroidism. Whether ophthalmopathy could be predicted prospectively was tested in an independent validation cohort made up of approximately 19 hyperthyroidism patients plus 17 patients who later progressed to ophthalmopathy. The 80 to 100 discovery patients were randomly divided into training and test sets at a 7:3 ratio. Thyroid tissue and blood T-cell repertoires from about six Graves' hyperthyroidism patients were also compared in the study. Following sampling, methimazole starting at 30 mg daily was given to hyperthyroidism patients, and high-dose intravenous methylprednisolone was given to ophthalmopathy patients. TCR Vbeta CDR3 sequencing of some 140 peripheral blood samples (under 45 ophthalmopathy, approximately 80 hyperthyroidism and some 17 progressor patients) is reported in the paper. General findings and caveats noted by the study authors: No statistical method was used to set the sample size in advance, and investigators knew the group allocation. In cross-validation, a model built on a 13 V-J signature told ophthalmopathy apart from stable hyperthyroidism with 87.88% sensitivity and around 84% specificity, and in testing the same model reached 80%/75%. Most expanded thyroid clonotypes (frequency above 0.001) were also detected in blood, a finding suggesting that blood repertoires may reflect thyroid immune responses. In validation, the model predicted progression to ophthalmopathy with over 60% sensitivity and approximately 74% specificity, a median of about six months before onset.

A patient counted as having stable Graves' hyperthyroidism if no progression to ophthalmopathy occurred over 18 months of follow-up. Hyperthyroidism patients were newly diagnosed, with disease duration under 2 months, and aged 18 to 65 years. The study excluded patients with uncontrolled infections, other autoimmune diseases, pregnancy or lactation. Diagnoses were based on clinical symptoms, serum thyroxine and TRAb, thyroid ultrasound and orbital computed tomography. PBMCs were isolated from 8 to 10 ml of fresh peripheral blood by Ficoll-Paque density gradient centrifugation. Trizol reagent was used to extract total RNA, and RNA quality was then checked on an Agilent 2100 Bioanalyzer. Measured from the cysteine to the phenylalanine, the CDR3 is 13 residues long. The CDR3 DNA has 39 bases and is translated from base 1. Via the germline V gene, CDR1 is SNHLY and CDR2 FYNNEI. V lost 2 bases and J lost 7 bases; the stretch between them is 11 bases long.

This clonotype was counted ten times or more. This clone's antigen is unknown. No clone much larger than this one lies a single base away; base qualities are absent. The TCR beta CDR3 regions were amplified from RNA transcripts. The first round of RT-PCR for the TCR CDR3 was performed with the HTBI primer set and the Qiagen OneStep RT-PCR kit. Libraries were constructed in a second round of multiplex PCR, after which size selection and purification were carried out. Sequencing of the libraries was done on an Illumina HiSeq2000 using paired-end 100 bp reads. For the original study's pipeline: SOAPnuke was used to process the raw data, throwing out any read that contained adapters or uncalled bases, had a mean Phred below 15, or lacked an exact constant-primer or identifier match. High-quality paired reads were merged with COPE v1.2.5, and unique nucleotide sequences were defined as clonotypes. MiTCR v1.1 was used to align clonotypes to the IMGT TRBV, TRBD and TRBJ reference segments. Only V-J combinations with frequency above 0.0001, covering about 99% of repertoires, were analysed. A TCS score was defined as the ratio between F50 (clonal expansion) and ExV (chaos), using BLOSUM62-based TCRdist between CDR3 peptides within each V-J. Welch's t-statistics and random forest reduced around 520 V-J features to 10 to 15, which were used in a naive Bayes classifier (R e1071). The public sequencing data were trimmed at Q25 with fastp and processed into clonotypes with MiXCR by TCRdb, which kept only in-frame beta chains. Every CDR3 protein is listed once, alongside the most common genes and DNA of its rows. These V and J calls are TCRdb output, not the study's own analysis. Here the sample has around 190,000 distinct CDR3 sequences; about a sixth occur a single time. The top ten hold about 50% of the sample.

The receptor chain draws on TRBV2 and TRBJ2-5; the D segment cannot be called with confidence. The receptor was derived from a woman aged 45-65 years with Graves' hyperthyroidism. Sequencing was carried out using blood. The nucleotide sequence is TGTGCCAGCAGTGAAAACGCCTTGCCGACCCAGTACTTC. The translation is CASSENALPTQYF. The variable domain in full, with residues beyond the CDR3 obtained from the reference TRBV2 and TRBJ2-5 genes, is EPEVTQTPSHQVTQMGQEVILRCVPISNHLYFYWYRQILGQKVEFLVSFYNNEISEKSEIFDDQFSVERPDGSNFTLKIRSTKLEDSAMYFCASSENALPTQYFGPGTRLLVL.